This T cell receptor (beta chain) was obtained from a study of shared clonotypes between healthy human individuals. Study-wide context: Samples came from a couple of female and three male donors aged 18 to 49. There were three CD4 naive, three CD4 memory, two CD8 naive and one CD8 memory plates per donor.

Concerning this clone itself: Other nucleotide sequences in the sample specify the same CDR3.

This CDR3 comprises 14 residues. The germline V gene encodes CDR1 MNHEY and CDR2 SMNVEV (reference sequence). The junction had 0 bases not matched to a gene; V was cut back by 3 bases and J by 2 bases. CD45RO negativity and positive selection for CCR7 defined naive CD8 cells, a population that excluded terminally differentiated effector memory CD45RA+ cells. Methods used by the authors: Filtering differed since immunoSEQ provided only junctions, with no quality scores. Sequenced by immunoSEQ multiplex PCR; TCRdb stores in-frame clones only, minus some. Clonal size and the V and J genes are those of that table, whereas D and trimming came from the DNA. The data contain about 2 million clones, around 96% of them singletons.

The chain recombines TRBV27 with TRBJ2-1, with 8 bases lining up with TRBD2. The clonotype originates from a young man in good health. Input material: naive CD8+ T cells sorted from blood. Written as DNA, the CDR3 is TGTGCCAGCAGTTTTAGCGGGACCTACAATGAGCAGTTCTTC. Encoded protein: CASSFSGTYNEQFF.